The rows below give T cell receptor beta chains drawn from one sample of a study of shared clonotypes between healthy human individuals. Clones were sequenced by immunoSEQ multiplex PCR, and TCRdb holds only the in-frame ones, with some missing. The sample shows 850,000 to 1,200,000 clones, around 75% of them seen only once. Sequencing was done on a sample of memory CD4+ T cells sorted from blood. These receptors came from a man in his late teens or twenties in good health. Both conserved end residues are part of each CDR3.

v_gene: TRBV5-1
CDR3aa: CASSSPGTDTQYF

v_gene: TRBV6-1
CDR3aa: CASSVTSRVEAEAFF

v_gene: TRBV28
CDR3aa: CASRATRVSPLHF

v_gene: TRBV4-1
CDR3aa: CASSQVIRRRGSGNTIYF

v_gene: TRBV6-6
CDR3aa: CASNPRVGTNYGYTF

v_gene: TRBV9
CDR3aa: CASSVDYRASAKSTDTQYF

v_gene: TRBV10-1
CDR3aa: CASSESVAGGTGELFF

v_gene: TRBV13
CDR3aa: CASSIRQGLSYEQYF

v_gene: TRBV7-2
CDR3aa: CASSSIRADTQYF

v_gene: TRBV27
CDR3aa: CASSYRPGNTEAFF

v_gene: TRBV6-5
CDR3aa: CASKRGDTQYF

v_gene: TRBV11-3
CDR3aa: CASSLTSGQETQYF

v_gene: TRBV6-1
CDR3aa: CASSRTVYNSPLHF

v_gene: TRBV5-1
CDR3aa: CASRRIGNEQFF

v_gene: TRBV5-1
CDR3aa: CASSLAPGAKGYTF

v_gene: TRBV19
CDR3aa: CASSLRGFTDTQYF

v_gene: TRBV29-1
CDR3aa: CSGGSGAAGDIQYF

v_gene: TRBV10-1
CDR3aa: CASSGSGINEQFF

v_gene: TRBV2
CDR3aa: CASSQNGGGYTF

v_gene: TRBV7-3
CDR3aa: CASSPSSGDTQYF

v_gene: TRBV2
CDR3aa: CASSVRTGSSGNTIYF

v_gene: TRBV5-1
CDR3aa: CASRSALWADTQYF

v_gene: TRBV7-2
CDR3aa: CASSWRSKGTDTQYF

v_gene: TRBV5-1
CDR3aa: CASSLTSGQETQYF

v_gene: TRBV19
CDR3aa: CATTTGGYTGELFF

v_gene: TRBV5-6
CDR3aa: CASKRGQEETQYF

v_gene: TRBV5-1
CDR3aa: CASSSRDTGTRNYEQYF

v_gene: TRBV18
CDR3aa: CASSRNQGWANEKLFF

v_gene: TRBV9
CDR3aa: CASSARGGAYEQYF

v_gene: TRBV29-1
CDR3aa: CSVDAGGSEKLFF

v_gene: TRBV6-1
CDR3aa: CASSVQGGSGYTF

v_gene: TRBV10-1
CDR3aa: CASSEGLLGDIQYF

v_gene: TRBV6-5
CDR3aa: CASSYKAGGLGGELFF

v_gene: TRBV19
CDR3aa: CASSAQGGTDTQYF

v_gene: TRBV27
CDR3aa: CASGQQGLSTEAFF

v_gene: TRBV5-1
CDR3aa: CASSLAPGTSGMTGSYEQYF

v_gene: TRBV13
CDR3aa: CATIPLRTSHEQFF

v_gene: TRBV5-1
CDR3aa: CASSLYRASYEQYF

v_gene: TRBV10-1
CDR3aa: CASSDGTVRTDTQYF

v_gene: TRBV2
CDR3aa: CASSETGGGTGELFF

v_gene: TRBV11-1
CDR3aa: CASSLEAGVNIQYF

v_gene: TRBV6-1
CDR3aa: CASSGKQGVDTQYF

v_gene: TRBV7-8
CDR3aa: CASSHDRTSYEQYF

v_gene: TRBV29-1
CDR3aa: CGVEDLSTDTQYF

v_gene: TRBV5-1
CDR3aa: CASSLVGGLATDTQYF

v_gene: TRBV18
CDR3aa: CASSRTGGDSPLHF